These T cell receptor beta chains were read from a single sample in a study of control samples from healthy donors and cancer patients. The repertoire was sequenced with immunoSEQ multiplex PCR; TCRdb's copy has only in-frame clones and lacks some. Of about 160,000 clones listed, 94% are singletons. Sequenced sample: PBMCs. The receptor source for this set is a man aged 60 to 69 with colorectal cancer. CDR3s include the opening cysteine and the closing phenylalanine or tryptophan. Each record gives: J gene, clone size, V gene, D gene, CDR3 protein, CDR3 DNA. D genes are given only for firm matches. Size values are once, few and many counts, or a class for expanded clones, and some rows have none.

j_gene: TRBJ1-5
abundance: .
v_gene: TRBV6-7
d_gene: .
CDR3aa: CASKWTPRQPQHF
CDR3nt: TGTGCCAGCAAATGGACACCACGGCAGCCCCAGCATTTT

j_gene: TRBJ1-1
abundance: .
v_gene: TRBV11-2
d_gene: .
CDR3aa: CASSPFENTEAFF
CDR3nt: TGTGCCAGCAGCCCGTTTGAGAACACTGAAGCTTTCTTT

j_gene: TRBJ1-4
abundance: .
v_gene: TRBV10-1
d_gene: TRBD1
CDR3aa: CASAYRGRGEKLFF
CDR3nt: TGCGCCAGCGCCTACAGGGGGCGAGGAGAAAAACTGTTTTTT

j_gene: TRBJ2-5
abundance: .
v_gene: TRBV3-1/TRBV3-2
d_gene: .
CDR3aa: CASSQSSQTQYF
CDR3nt: TGTGCCAGCAGCCAATCTTCGCAGACCCAGTACTTC

j_gene: TRBJ2-1
abundance: .
v_gene: TRBV4-2
d_gene: TRBD1
CDR3aa: CASSQGGQGSYNEQFF
CDR3nt: TGTGCCAGCAGCCAAGGGGGACAGGGGAGCTACAATGAGCAGTTCTTC

j_gene: TRBJ2-3
abundance: .
v_gene: TRBV29-1
d_gene: TRBD2
CDR3aa: CSVGTSGGTDTQYF
CDR3nt: TGCAGCGTTGGCACTAGCGGGGGAACAGATACGCAGTATTTT

j_gene: TRBJ2-3
abundance: .
v_gene: TRBV11-2
d_gene: TRBD1
CDR3aa: CASSTNRGPTDTQYF
CDR3nt: TGTGCCAGCAGCACAAACAGGGGACCCACAGATACGCAGTATTTT

j_gene: TRBJ2-2
abundance: .
v_gene: TRBV5-1
d_gene: TRBD1
CDR3aa: CASSIGTANTGELFF
CDR3nt: TGCGCCAGCAGCATCGGGACAGCGAACACCGGGGAGCTGTTTTTT

j_gene: TRBJ1-2
abundance: .
v_gene: TRBV24-1
d_gene: TRBD1
CDR3aa: CATSDWDSRATF
CDR3nt: TGTGCCACCAGTGATTGGGACAGCCGAGCAACCTTC

j_gene: TRBJ2-1
abundance: .
v_gene: TRBV27
d_gene: .
CDR3aa: CASSSPALYNEQFF
CDR3nt: TGTGCCAGCAGTTCTCCGGCTCTCTACAATGAGCAGTTCTTC

j_gene: TRBJ1-2
abundance: .
v_gene: TRBV30
d_gene: .
CDR3aa: CAWSYNVYGYTF
CDR3nt: TGTGCCTGGAGTTATAACGTCTATGGCTACACCTTC

j_gene: TRBJ1-2
abundance: .
v_gene: TRBV29-1
d_gene: .
CDR3aa: CSVADGGVGYGYTF
CDR3nt: TGCAGCGTTGCAGATGGGGGCGTAGGTTATGGCTACACCTTC

j_gene: TRBJ2-2
abundance: .
v_gene: TRBV28
d_gene: .
CDR3aa: CASSLSPGQGNTGELFF
CDR3nt: TGTGCCAGCAGTTTAAGTCCCGGTCAGGGCAACACCGGGGAGCTGTTTTTT

j_gene: TRBJ2-7
abundance: .
v_gene: TRBV2
d_gene: .
CDR3aa: CASTWGSYEQYF
CDR3nt: TGTGCCAGCACCTGGGGCAGCTACGAGCAGTACTTC

j_gene: TRBJ1-1
abundance: .
v_gene: TRBV5-1
d_gene: TRBD1
CDR3aa: CASSSNRGRNTEAFF
CDR3nt: TGCGCCAGCAGCTCCAACAGGGGGCGAAACACTGAAGCTTTCTTT

j_gene: TRBJ1-3
abundance: once
v_gene: TRBV18
d_gene: .
CDR3aa: CASSPLEGMDTIYF
CDR3nt: TGTGCCAGCTCACCCCTAGAGGGGATGGACACCATATATTTT

j_gene: TRBJ2-2
abundance: .
v_gene: TRBV19
d_gene: .
CDR3aa: CASRRGQGVNTGELFF
CDR3nt: TGTGCCAGTAGGCGGGGGCAGGGGGTAAACACCGGGGAGCTGTTTTTT

j_gene: TRBJ2-3
abundance: .
v_gene: TRBV19
d_gene: .
CDR3aa: CASTPTSRTDTQYF
CDR3nt: TGTGCCAGTACCCCGACTAGTCGCACAGATACGCAGTATTTT

j_gene: TRBJ1-1
abundance: .
v_gene: TRBV29-1
d_gene: .
CDR3aa: CSVGRPEEAFF
CDR3nt: TGCAGCGTTGGTAGGCCGGAAGAAGCTTTCTTT

j_gene: TRBJ1-1
abundance: once
v_gene: TRBV27
d_gene: TRBD1
CDR3aa: CASRRTGSEAFF
CDR3nt: TGTGCCAGCAGAAGGACAGGGTCTGAAGCTTTCTTT

j_gene: TRBJ2-3
abundance: .
v_gene: TRBV6-5
d_gene: TRBD1
CDR3aa: CASSLGQGWTDTQYF
CDR3nt: TGTGCCAGCAGTTTAGGACAGGGGTGGACAGATACGCAGTATTTT

j_gene: TRBJ1-1
abundance: .
v_gene: TRBV5-6
d_gene: .
CDR3aa: CASSLGTLNTEAFF
CDR3nt: TGTGCCAGCAGCTTGGGCACCTTGAACACTGAAGCTTTCTTT

j_gene: TRBJ2-7
abundance: .
v_gene: TRBV6-1
d_gene: .
CDR3aa: CASSEVSTYF
CDR3nt: TGTGCCAGCAGTGAGGTTAGCACTTACTTC

j_gene: TRBJ2-5
abundance: .
v_gene: TRBV4-2
d_gene: .
CDR3aa: CASSQDRGQGETQYF
CDR3nt: TGTGCCAGCAGCCAAGATAGAGGGCAGGGGGAGACCCAGTACTTC

j_gene: TRBJ1-2
abundance: .
v_gene: TRBV6-1
d_gene: .
CDR3aa: CASSEIRGGQGILGYTF
CDR3nt: TGTGCCAGCAGTGAAATAAGAGGGGGACAAGGAATACTTGGCTACACCTTC

j_gene: TRBJ1-1
abundance: .
v_gene: TRBV29-1
d_gene: .
CDR3aa: CSVARGGNTEAFF
CDR3nt: TGCAGCGTGGCTCGGGGGGGTAACACTGAAGCTTTCTTT

j_gene: TRBJ1-1
abundance: .
v_gene: TRBV7-9
d_gene: .
CDR3aa: CASSFGQSEAFF
CDR3nt: TGTGCCAGCAGCTTTGGACAGAGTGAAGCTTTCTTT

j_gene: TRBJ1-1
abundance: few
v_gene: TRBV11-2
d_gene: .
CDR3aa: CASSLFVAGVNTEAFF
CDR3nt: TGTGCCAGCAGCCTTTTTGTGGCAGGCGTGAACACTGAAGCTTTCTTT

j_gene: TRBJ1-6
abundance: once
v_gene: TRBV28
d_gene: TRBD1
CDR3aa: CASSQGGSPLHF
CDR3nt: TGTGCCAGCAGTCAGGGGGGATCACCCCTCCACTTT

j_gene: TRBJ1-1
abundance: .
v_gene: TRBV10-3
d_gene: .
CDR3aa: CAISESQGNTEAFF
CDR3nt: TGTGCCATCAGTGAGTCGCAGGGAAACACTGAAGCTTTCTTT

j_gene: TRBJ1-5
abundance: .
v_gene: TRBV5-5
d_gene: .
CDR3aa: CASSLRPGATNQPQHF
CDR3nt: TGTGCCAGCAGCTTGCGGCCAGGGGCCACCAATCAGCCCCAGCATTTT

j_gene: TRBJ2-3
abundance: .
v_gene: TRBV24-1
d_gene: TRBD2
CDR3aa: CATSDPSSGALTDTQYF
CDR3nt: TGTGCCACCAGTGATCCCTCCAGCGGGGCACTCACAGATACGCAGTATTTT

j_gene: TRBJ1-2
abundance: .
v_gene: TRBV4-3
d_gene: TRBD1
CDR3aa: CASSQLTGANYGYTF
CDR3nt: TGCGCCAGCAGCCAACTGACAGGGGCTAACTATGGCTACACCTTC

j_gene: TRBJ1-3
abundance: once
v_gene: TRBV18
d_gene: .
CDR3aa: CASSPQRPAISGNTIYF
CDR3nt: TGTGCCAGCTCACCACAAAGGCCGGCGATCTCTGGAAACACCATATATTTT

j_gene: TRBJ2-2
abundance: .
v_gene: TRBV12-5
d_gene: .
CDR3aa: CASGQLNTGELFF
CDR3nt: TGTGCTAGTGGTCAACTGAACACCGGGGAGCTGTTTTTT

j_gene: TRBJ2-3
abundance: .
v_gene: TRBV7-9
d_gene: .
CDR3aa: CASSLAGGPTDTQYF
CDR3nt: TGTGCCAGCAGCTTAGCGGGGGGCCCCACAGATACGCAGTATTTT

j_gene: TRBJ1-1
abundance: .
v_gene: TRBV28
d_gene: TRBD1
CDR3aa: CASSGTGDTEAFF
CDR3nt: TGTGCCAGCAGCGGGACAGGGGACACTGAAGCTTTCTTT

j_gene: TRBJ2-7
abundance: .
v_gene: TRBV10-1
d_gene: .
CDR3aa: CASSESTPRVEQYF
CDR3nt: TGCGCCAGCAGTGAGTCGACTCCCCGGGTCGAGCAGTACTTC

j_gene: TRBJ1-6
abundance: .
v_gene: TRBV2
d_gene: .
CDR3aa: CAGVPSRGSPLHF
CDR3nt: TGTGCCGGGGTGCCATCCCGAGGCTCACCCCTCCACTTT

j_gene: TRBJ1-1
abundance: .
v_gene: TRBV6-2/TRBV6-3
d_gene: .
CDR3aa: CASSYPLRGYGNTEAFF
CDR3nt: TGTGCCAGCAGTTACCCCTTGCGGGGTTATGGCAACACTGAAGCTTTCTTT

j_gene: TRBJ1-4
abundance: once
v_gene: TRBV9
d_gene: .
CDR3aa: CASSPHRVSTTNEKLFF
CDR3nt: TGTGCCAGCAGCCCTCACCGGGTATCGACAACTAATGAAAAACTGTTTTTT

j_gene: TRBJ2-7
abundance: .
v_gene: TRBV27
d_gene: .
CDR3aa: CASRGWDASSYEQYF
CDR3nt: TGTGCCAGCAGAGGCTGGGACGCAAGTTCCTACGAGCAGTACTTC

j_gene: TRBJ2-1
abundance: .
v_gene: TRBV13
d_gene: .
CDR3aa: CASSLVGTDEQFF
CDR3nt: TGTGCCAGCAGCTTAGTAGGTACAGATGAGCAGTTCTTC

j_gene: TRBJ1-6
abundance: .
v_gene: TRBV4-1
d_gene: .
CDR3aa: CASSQEGEGRPLHF
CDR3nt: TGCGCCAGCAGCCAAGAAGGGGAGGGGAGGCCCCTCCACTTT

j_gene: TRBJ2-7
abundance: once
v_gene: TRBV14
d_gene: .
CDR3aa: CASSRTHLLLLGEQYF
CDR3nt: TGTGCCAGCAGCCGGACCCACTTGCTACTACTCGGCGAGCAGTACTTC

j_gene: TRBJ1-3
abundance: .
v_gene: TRBV24-1
d_gene: .
CDR3aa: CATSDPSGSTIYF
CDR3nt: TGTGCCACCAGTGATCCATCGGGGAGCACCATATATTTT

j_gene: TRBJ1-1
abundance: .
v_gene: TRBV10-3
d_gene: TRBD1
CDR3aa: CAISEENRGTEAFF
CDR3nt: TGTGCCATCAGCGAGGAAAACAGGGGCACTGAAGCTTTCTTT

j_gene: TRBJ2-7
abundance: .
v_gene: TRBV9
d_gene: TRBD1
CDR3aa: CASSVGDRGLYEQYF
CDR3nt: TGTGCCAGCAGCGTAGGTGACAGGGGTCTCTACGAGCAGTACTTC

j_gene: TRBJ2-3
abundance: once
v_gene: TRBV27
d_gene: TRBD1
CDR3aa: CASSSRDRGQGDTQYF
CDR3nt: TGTGCCAGCAGCAGCCGGGACAGGGGGCAAGGAGATACGCAGTATTTT

j_gene: TRBJ1-1
abundance: .
v_gene: TRBV3-1/TRBV3-2
d_gene: .
CDR3aa: CASSLTINTEAFF
CDR3nt: TGTGCCAGCAGTCTGACGATCAACACTGAAGCTTTCTTT

j_gene: TRBJ2-2
abundance: .
v_gene: TRBV7-2
d_gene: TRBD2
CDR3aa: CASSLASGGNTGELFF
CDR3nt: TGTGCCAGCAGCTTAGCTAGCGGGGGTAACACCGGGGAGCTGTTTTTT

j_gene: TRBJ1-6
abundance: .
v_gene: TRBV19
d_gene: .
CDR3aa: CASSIFAKGSPLHF
CDR3nt: TGTGCCAGTAGTATATTCGCTAAAGGTTCACCCCTCCACTTT

j_gene: TRBJ1-1
abundance: .
v_gene: TRBV19
d_gene: .
CDR3aa: CASSIEVPGMLFRTEAFF
CDR3nt: TGTGCCAGTAGTATAGAGGTTCCAGGCATGTTATTCCGGACTGAAGCTTTCTTT